This T cell receptor beta chain was captured in a study of blood T cells in healthy people across ages. This clonotype was detected a few times. Its specificity is unknown. Researchers report isolating at least 6 million PBMCs per sample. PCR was performed a second time for roughly 6 to 12 cycles using a sample-barcoded 5' primer and a J-beta primer mix. Each TCR beta cDNA got a 12-nucleotide random molecular identifier. TCRdb passed the 5' RACE reads through MiXCR, listing each CDR3 protein once. The sample records hundreds of thousands of distinct CDR3 sequences, around 52% being singletons. The study's findings and limits: Naive and antigen-experienced cells could not be conclusively compared, given unsorted PBMCs.

Per the germline V gene, CDR1 is SGHVS and CDR2 is FNYEAQ. V shed 6 bases and J shed 7 bases, with 12 bases lying between them. This CDR3 region has 13 residues. Sequencing input: blood. The TCR sequence derives from a woman at least 80 years old in good health. The gene calls are TRBV7-6 and TRBJ2-2; the D is unclear. The DNA of the CDR3 is TGTGCCAGCAGTCCCGTTCTGGTCGGGGAGCTGTTTTTT. It encodes CASSPVLVGELFF.